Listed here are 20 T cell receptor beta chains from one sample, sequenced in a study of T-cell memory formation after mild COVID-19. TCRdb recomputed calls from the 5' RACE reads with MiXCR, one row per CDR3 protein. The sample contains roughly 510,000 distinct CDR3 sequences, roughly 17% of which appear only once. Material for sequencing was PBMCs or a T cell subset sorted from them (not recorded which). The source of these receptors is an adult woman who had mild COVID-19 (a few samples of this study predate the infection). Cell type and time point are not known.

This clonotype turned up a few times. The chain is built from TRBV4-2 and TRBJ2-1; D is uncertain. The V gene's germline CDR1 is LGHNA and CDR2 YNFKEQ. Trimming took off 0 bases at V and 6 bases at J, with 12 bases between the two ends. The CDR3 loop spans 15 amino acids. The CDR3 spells CASSQDTDGFNEQFF. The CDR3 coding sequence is TGTGCCAGCAGCCAAGACACGGACGGATTCAATGAGCAGTTCTTC.

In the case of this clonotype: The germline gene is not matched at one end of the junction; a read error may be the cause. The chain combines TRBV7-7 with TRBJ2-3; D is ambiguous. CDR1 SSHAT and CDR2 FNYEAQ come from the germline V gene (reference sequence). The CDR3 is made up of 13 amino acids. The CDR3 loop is CASSLSWRDTQYF. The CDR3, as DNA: TGTGCTAGCAGCCTGAGCTGGAGAGATACGCAGTATTTT.

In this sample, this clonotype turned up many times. CDR3 residues: CASSSRRAGGELFF. The CDR3 nucleotides are TGTGCCAGCAGTTCCAGGCGAGCGGGCGGGGAGCTGTTTTTT. V gene TRBV6-5 combines with J gene TRBJ2-2; perhaps TRBD2 as D (6 bases). The V and J ends lost 4 bases and 7 bases respectively, with 13 bases between them. This CDR3 region has 14 residues. Germline V lookup: CDR1 MNHEY, CDR2 SVGAGI.

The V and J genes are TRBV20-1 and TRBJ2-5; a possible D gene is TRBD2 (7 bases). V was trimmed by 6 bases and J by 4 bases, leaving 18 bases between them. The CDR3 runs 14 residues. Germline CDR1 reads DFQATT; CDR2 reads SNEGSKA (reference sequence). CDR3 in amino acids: CSAPTSGTTETQYF. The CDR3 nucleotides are TGCAGTGCCCCCACCAGCGGGACAACAGAGACCCAGTACTTC.

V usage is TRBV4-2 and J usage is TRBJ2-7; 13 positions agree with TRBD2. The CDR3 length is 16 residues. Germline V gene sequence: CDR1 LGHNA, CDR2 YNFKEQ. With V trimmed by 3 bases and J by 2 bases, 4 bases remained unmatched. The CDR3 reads CASSHHTSGRAYEQYF. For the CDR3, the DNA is TGTGCCAGCAGCCACCACACTAGCGGGAGGGCCTACGAGCAGTACTTC.

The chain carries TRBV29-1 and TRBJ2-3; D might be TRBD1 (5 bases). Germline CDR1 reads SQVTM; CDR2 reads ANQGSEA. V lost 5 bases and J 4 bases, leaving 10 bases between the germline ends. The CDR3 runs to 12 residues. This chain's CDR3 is CSVQDNSDTQYF. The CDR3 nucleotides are TGCAGCGTTCAGGACAACTCAGATACGCAGTATTTT.

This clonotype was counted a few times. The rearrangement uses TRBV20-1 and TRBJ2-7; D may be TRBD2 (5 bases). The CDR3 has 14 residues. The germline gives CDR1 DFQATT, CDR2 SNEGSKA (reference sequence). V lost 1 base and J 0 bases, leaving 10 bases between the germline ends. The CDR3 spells CSARGRRSSYEQYF. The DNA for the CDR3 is TGCAGTGCTAGAGGCAGGAGGAGCTCCTACGAGCAGTACTTC.

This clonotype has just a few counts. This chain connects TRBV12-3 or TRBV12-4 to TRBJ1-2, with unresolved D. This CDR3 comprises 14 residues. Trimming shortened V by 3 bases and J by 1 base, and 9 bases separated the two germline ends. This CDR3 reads CASSLERLNYGYTF. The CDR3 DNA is TGTGCCAGCAGTTTGGAACGGCTTAACTATGGCTACACCTTC.

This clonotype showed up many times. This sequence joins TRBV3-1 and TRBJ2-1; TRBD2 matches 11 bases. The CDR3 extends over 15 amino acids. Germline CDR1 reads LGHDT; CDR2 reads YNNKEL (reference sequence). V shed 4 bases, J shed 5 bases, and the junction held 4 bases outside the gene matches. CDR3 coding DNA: TGTGCCAGCAGCCGGGGACTAGCGGACCACAATGAGCAGTTCTTC. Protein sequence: CASSRGLADHNEQFF.

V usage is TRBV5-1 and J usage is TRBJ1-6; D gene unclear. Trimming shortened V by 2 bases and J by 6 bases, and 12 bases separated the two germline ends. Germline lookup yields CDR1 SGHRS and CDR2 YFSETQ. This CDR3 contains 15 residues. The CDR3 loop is CASSFQGMSNSPLHF. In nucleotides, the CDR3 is TGCGCCAGCAGCTTTCAAGGGATGAGTAATTCACCCCTCCACTTT. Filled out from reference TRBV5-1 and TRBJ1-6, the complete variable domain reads KAGVTQTPRYLIKTRGQQVTLSCSPISGHRSVSWYQQTPGQGLQFLFEYFSETQRNKGNFPGRFSGRQFSNSRSEMNVSTLELGDSALYLCASSFQGMSNSPLHFGNGTRLTVT.

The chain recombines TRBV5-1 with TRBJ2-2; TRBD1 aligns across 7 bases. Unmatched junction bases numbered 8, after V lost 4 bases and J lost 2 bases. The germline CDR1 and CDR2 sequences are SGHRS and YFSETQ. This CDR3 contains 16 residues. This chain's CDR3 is CASSTPGQLNTGELFF. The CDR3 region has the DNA TGCGCCAGCAGCACACCGGGACAGTTAAACACCGGGGAGCTGTTTTTT.

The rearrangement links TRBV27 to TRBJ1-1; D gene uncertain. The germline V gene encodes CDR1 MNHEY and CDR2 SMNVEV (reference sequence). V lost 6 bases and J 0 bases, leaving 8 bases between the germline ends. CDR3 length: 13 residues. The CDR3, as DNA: TGTGCCAGCAGGCCCCGGATGAACACTGAAGCTTTCTTT. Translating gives CASRPRMNTEAFF.

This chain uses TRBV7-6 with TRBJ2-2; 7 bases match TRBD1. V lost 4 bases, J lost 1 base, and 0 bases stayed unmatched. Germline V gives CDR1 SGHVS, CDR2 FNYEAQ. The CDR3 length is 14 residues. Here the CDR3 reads CASSYRGNTGELFF. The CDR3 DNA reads TGTGCCAGCAGCTACAGGGGGAACACCGGGGAGCTGTTTTTT.

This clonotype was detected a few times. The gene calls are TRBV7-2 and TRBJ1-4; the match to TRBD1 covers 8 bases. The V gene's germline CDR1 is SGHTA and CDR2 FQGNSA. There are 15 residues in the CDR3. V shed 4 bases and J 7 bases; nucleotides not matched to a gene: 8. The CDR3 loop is CASSSRQGISEKLFF. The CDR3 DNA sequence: TGTGCCAGCAGCTCCAGACAGGGGATAAGTGAAAAACTGTTTTTT.

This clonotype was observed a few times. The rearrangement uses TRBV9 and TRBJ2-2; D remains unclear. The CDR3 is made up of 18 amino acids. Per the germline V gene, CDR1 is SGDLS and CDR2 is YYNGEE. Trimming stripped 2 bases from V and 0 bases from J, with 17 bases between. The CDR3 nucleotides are TGTGCCAGCAGCGTTCCGCGCCCCCCCGGATCGAACACCGGGGAGCTGTTTTTT. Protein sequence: CASSVPRPPGSNTGELFF.

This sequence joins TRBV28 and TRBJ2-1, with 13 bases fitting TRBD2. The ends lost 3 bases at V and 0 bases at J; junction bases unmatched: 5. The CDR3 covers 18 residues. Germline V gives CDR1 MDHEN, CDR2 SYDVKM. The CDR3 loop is CASSFQGLAGASYNEQFF. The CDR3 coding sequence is TGTGCCAGCAGTTTCCAAGGACTAGCGGGAGCCTCCTACAATGAGCAGTTCTTC.

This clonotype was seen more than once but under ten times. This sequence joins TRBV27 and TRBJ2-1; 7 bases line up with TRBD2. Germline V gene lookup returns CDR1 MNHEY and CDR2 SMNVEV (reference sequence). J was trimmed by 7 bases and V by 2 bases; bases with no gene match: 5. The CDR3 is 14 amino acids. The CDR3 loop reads CASSLGREPNEQFF. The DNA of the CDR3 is TGTGCCAGCAGTTTAGGGCGGGAGCCTAATGAGCAGTTCTTC.

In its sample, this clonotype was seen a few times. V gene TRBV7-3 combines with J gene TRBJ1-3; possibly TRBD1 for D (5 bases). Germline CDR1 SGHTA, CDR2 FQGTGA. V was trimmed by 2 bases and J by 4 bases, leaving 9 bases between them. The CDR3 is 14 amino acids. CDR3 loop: CASSLVGAGNTIYF. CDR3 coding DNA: TGTGCCAGCAGCTTAGTAGGGGCCGGAAACACCATATATTTT.

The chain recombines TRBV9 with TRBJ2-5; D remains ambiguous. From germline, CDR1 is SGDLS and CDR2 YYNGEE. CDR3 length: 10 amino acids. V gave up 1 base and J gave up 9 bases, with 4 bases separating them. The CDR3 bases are TGTGCCAGCAGCGTAACGTCCCAGTACTTC. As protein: CASSVTSQYF.

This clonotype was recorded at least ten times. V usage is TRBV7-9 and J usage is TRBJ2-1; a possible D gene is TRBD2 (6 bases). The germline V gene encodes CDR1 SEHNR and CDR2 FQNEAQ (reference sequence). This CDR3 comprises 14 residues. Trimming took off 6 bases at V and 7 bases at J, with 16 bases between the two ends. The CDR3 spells CASRLATYANEQFF. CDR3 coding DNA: TGTGCCAGCAGACTAGCTACGTATGCAAATGAGCAGTTCTTC.